A selection of T cell receptor beta chains follows, all from one sample in a study of T cell responses to AZD1222 COVID-19 vaccine. Produced via immunoSEQ multiplex PCR; TCRdb's table is partial and in-frame only. The sample has over 100,000 clones, 89% seen once; the top ten hold about 6%. The sequencing used peripheral blood, collected on day 0 of AZD1222 vaccination. The receptors shown here come from an adult in good health. Each CDR3 is given with its conserved first and last residue. The D gene is left open where the match is weak. Size tells how often a clone was seen (once, few, many) or the class of an expanded clone, and some rows leave it out.

>.|TRBJ1-1|TRBV9|.
TGTGCCAGCAGCGTAGACCTCGAAGGGGTCACTGAAGCTTTCTTT
CASSVDLEGVTEAFF
>.|TRBJ1-4|TRBV9|.
TGTGCCAGCAGCGAGGGGGGAAGGGCTAATGAAAAACTGTTTTTT
CASSEGGRANEKLFF
>.|TRBJ2-1|TRBV6-5|.
TGTGCCAGCAGTTGGACCTTCCAGAACAATGAGCAGTTCTTC
CASSWTFQNNEQFF
>.|TRBJ1-5|TRBV5-6|.
TGTGCCAGCAGCTTGTGGGGGGCTAATCAGCCCCAGCATTTT
CASSLWGANQPQHF
>.|TRBJ2-2|TRBV5-8|.
TGTGCCAGCAGCTTGAGGGGGGCCTACCGACCCGGGGAGCTGTTTTTT
CASSLRGAYRPGELFF
>.|TRBJ2-5|TRBV7-2|once
TGTGCCAGCAGGTCCGGGACGAGAGAGACCCAGTACTTC
CASRSGTRETQYF
>.|TRBJ2-3|TRBV6-1|.
TGTGCCAGCAGTGACCGGGGAAGATCCACAGATACGCAGTATTTT
CASSDRGRSTDTQYF
>.|TRBJ1-3|TRBV6-5|.
TGTGCCAGCAGTTACTCCGCAGGGGCTGGAAACACCATATATTTT
CASSYSAGAGNTIYF
>.|TRBJ1-4|TRBV4-1|.
TGCGCCAGCAGCCTTGGAGCGCAGCCCAGATATGAAAAACTGTTTTTT
CASSLGAQPRYEKLFF
>.|TRBJ1-3|TRBV4-3|.
TGCGCCAGCAGCCAATCCTCGGGGGCAGGGGGAAACACCATATATTTT
CASSQSSGAGGNTIYF
>.|TRBJ1-3|TRBV12-3/TRBV12-4|.
TGTGCCAGCAGTCGCGGGGGCACCATATATTTT
CASSRGGTIYF
>.|TRBJ2-3|TRBV4-1|.
TGCGCCAGCAGCCTAGGACTGGGCGATACGCAGTATTTT
CASSLGLGDTQYF
>.|TRBJ2-2|TRBV5-6|.
TGTGCCAGCAGCGCTACAGGGAGCCCCGGGGAGCTGTTTTTT
CASSATGSPGELFF
>.|TRBJ2-2|TRBV27|.
TGTGCCAGCAGTTACCTAAAGGACAGCTACACCGGGGAGCTGTTTTTT
CASSYLKDSYTGELFF
>TRBD1|TRBJ2-2|TRBV11-2|.
TGTGCCAGCCGTAGGGGGCAGACGAACACCGGGGAGCTGTTTTTT
CASRRGQTNTGELFF
>.|TRBJ1-2|TRBV30|.
TGTGCCTGGATGGGGACCCCAGGCTACACCTTC
CAWMGTPGYTF
>TRBD2|TRBJ2-1|TRBV7-7|.
TGTGCCAGCAGCGGGGGACTAGAAAATGAGCAGTTCTTC
CASSGGLENEQFF
>.|TRBJ1-1|TRBV18|.
TGTGCCAGCTCAGTCGACAAGGCGACTGAAGCTTTCTTT
CASSVDKATEAFF
>.|TRBJ1-1|TRBV3-1/TRBV3-2|.
TGTGCCAGCAGCCCCAATTCCCCGAGAACTGAAGCTTTCTTT
CASSPNSPRTEAFF
>.|TRBJ1-5|TRBV28|.
TGTGCCAGCAGTTATGATCAGCCCCAGCATTTT
CASSYDQPQHF
>TRBD1|TRBJ1-2|TRBV3-1/TRBV3-2|.
TGTGCCAGCAGCCAAGTAGGGACAGGGGCCAACTATGGCTACACCTTC
CASSQVGTGANYGYTF
>.|TRBJ2-5|TRBV30|.
TGTGCCTGGAGCGGACCCGGCCCAACGGGCGGGGAGACCCAGTACTTC
CAWSGPGPTGGETQYF
>.|TRBJ1-1|TRBV15|.
TGTGCCACCAGCAGAGACCGCGACCCTAGGACTGAAGCTTTCTTT
CATSRDRDPRTEAFF
>.|TRBJ2-7|TRBV11-2|.
TGTGCCAGCAGCTTAGGCAGTACGAACGAGTACTTC
CASSLGSTNEYF